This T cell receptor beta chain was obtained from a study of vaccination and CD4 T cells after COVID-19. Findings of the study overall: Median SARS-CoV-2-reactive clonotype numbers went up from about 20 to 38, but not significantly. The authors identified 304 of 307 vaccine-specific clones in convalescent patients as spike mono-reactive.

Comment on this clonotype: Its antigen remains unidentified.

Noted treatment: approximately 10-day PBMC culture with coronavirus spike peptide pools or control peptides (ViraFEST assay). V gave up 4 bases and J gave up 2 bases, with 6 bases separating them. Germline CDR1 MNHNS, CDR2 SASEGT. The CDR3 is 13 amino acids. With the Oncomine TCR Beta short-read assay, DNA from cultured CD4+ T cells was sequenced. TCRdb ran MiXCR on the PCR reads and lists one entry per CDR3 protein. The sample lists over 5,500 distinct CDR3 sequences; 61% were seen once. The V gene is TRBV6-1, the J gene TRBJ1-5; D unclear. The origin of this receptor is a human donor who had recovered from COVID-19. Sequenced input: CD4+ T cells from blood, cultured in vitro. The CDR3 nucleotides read TGTGCCAGCAGTGGAGGAGGCAATCAGCCCCAGCATTTT. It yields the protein CASSGGGNQPQHF.